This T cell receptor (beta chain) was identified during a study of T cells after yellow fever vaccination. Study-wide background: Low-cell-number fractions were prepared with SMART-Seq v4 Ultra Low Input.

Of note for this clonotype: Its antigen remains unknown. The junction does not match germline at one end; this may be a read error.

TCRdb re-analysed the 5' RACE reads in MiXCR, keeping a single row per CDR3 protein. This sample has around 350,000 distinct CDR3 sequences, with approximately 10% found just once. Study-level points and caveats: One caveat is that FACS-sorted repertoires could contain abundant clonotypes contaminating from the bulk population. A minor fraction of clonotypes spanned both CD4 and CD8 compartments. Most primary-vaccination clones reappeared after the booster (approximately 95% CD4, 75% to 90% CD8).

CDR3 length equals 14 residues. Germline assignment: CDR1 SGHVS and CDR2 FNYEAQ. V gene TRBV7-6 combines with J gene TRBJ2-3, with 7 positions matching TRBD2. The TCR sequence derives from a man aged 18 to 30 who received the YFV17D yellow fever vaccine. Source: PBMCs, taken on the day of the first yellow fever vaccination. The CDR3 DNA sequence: TGTGCCAGCAGCGAGCGGGGAGACACAGATACGCGGTATTTT. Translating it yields CASSERGDTDTRYF.